The next 19 T cell receptor beta chains were all read from a single sample in a study of patients and donors after allogeneic stem cell transplantation. One entry per CDR3 protein, called by TCRdb with MiXCR from the RT-PCR reads. The sample holds more than 850,000 distinct CDR3 sequences; about a sixth are singletons and the top ten take 6%. Sequencing was performed on blood, either unsorted or a sorted T cell fraction (not recorded which). The receptors were sampled from a human donor who was either an allogeneic HSCT recipient or a stem cell or donor lymphocyte infusion donor (not recorded which). It is not recorded whose cells these are; they may come from a transplant donor.

This chain joins TRBV12-3 or TRBV12-4 and TRBJ2-7; 8 bases align to TRBD1. The CDR3 loop spans 14 amino acids. V shed 3 bases, J shed 10 bases, and the junction held 11 bases outside the gene matches. The CDR3 loop reads CASSFPRTGSPQYF. CDR3 coding DNA: TGTGCCAGCAGTTTCCCGAGGACAGGGTCCCCCCAGTACTTC.

This clonotype was counted between two and nine times. V usage is TRBV4-2 and J usage is TRBJ1-1; 8 bases match TRBD1. Looked up from germline, CDR1 is LGHNA and CDR2 is YNFKEQ. V trimming: 0 bases; J trimming: 1 base; junction bases outside the gene matches: 7. The CDR3 is 17 residues long. CDR3 region: CASSQDWTGKGNTEAFF. DNA for the CDR3: TGTGCCAGCAGCCAAGATTGGACAGGGAAGGGGAACACTGAAGCTTTCTTT.

The chain links TRBV7-9 to TRBJ1-1; D not certain. CDR3 length: 16 residues. The germline V gene encodes CDR1 SEHNR and CDR2 FQNEAQ (reference sequence). Trimming pared 3 bases from V and 0 bases from J, leaving 14 bases between. The CDR3 DNA reads as TGTGCCAGCAGCTTGTGGGCAGAGAGAATGAACACTGAAGCTTTCTTT. It yields the protein CASSLWAERMNTEAFF.

The chain carries TRBV24-1 and TRBJ1-1; the D is unclear. The germline CDR1 and CDR2 sequences are KGHDR and SFDVKD. This CDR3 is 12 amino acids long. Trimming removed 5 bases at V and 0 bases at J, with 3 bases between. This chain's CDR3 is CATSGMNTEAFF. Written as DNA, the CDR3 is TGTGCCACCAGTGGGATGAACACTGAAGCTTTCTTT.

The table lists this clonotype with a few counts. The chain combines TRBV5-1 with TRBJ2-2; unclear D gene. Germline V CDR1 and CDR2: SGHRS, YFSETQ. V shed 3 bases and J shed 4 bases, with 7 bases lying between them. The CDR3 covers 13 residues. CDR3 region: CASSSTATGELFF. DNA for the CDR3: TGCGCCAGCAGCTCGACCGCCACCGGGGAGCTGTTTTTT.

The chain recombines TRBV6-5 with TRBJ2-3, with 11 bases aligning to TRBD2. The V and J ends lost 3 bases and 5 bases, in that order; junction bases with no gene match: 4. CDR1 is MNHEY, CDR2 SVGAGI, per germline. This CDR3 spans 15 amino acids. The CDR3 here is CASSYRTSGRDTQYF. CDR3 sequence (DNA): TGTGCCAGCAGTTATCGAACTAGCGGGAGAGATACGCAGTATTTT.

The chain combines TRBV5-1 with TRBJ2-5, with 9 bases fitting TRBD1. The CDR3 consists of 15 residues. Germline V gene sequence: CDR1 SGHRS, CDR2 YFSETQ. Germline trimming cut 1 base from V and 2 bases from J; bases unmatched to any gene: 3. CDR3 bases: TGCGCCAGCAGCTTGCAAGACAGGGGGCAAGAGACCCAGTACTTC. Amino acids: CASSLQDRGQETQYF.

This clonotype appeared a single time. This rearrangement joins TRBV25-1 to TRBJ1-2, with D uncertain. CDR1 is MGHDK and CDR2 is SYGVNS in the germline V gene. Trimming stripped 2 bases from V and 2 bases from J, with 12 bases between. The length of the CDR3 is 15 residues. CDR3 loop: CASSERGKGNYGYTF. In DNA, the CDR3 is TGTGCCAGCAGTGAACGGGGTAAAGGAAACTATGGCTACACCTTC.

There are a few counts of this clonotype. This chain connects TRBV12-3 or TRBV12-4 to TRBJ1-4, with 10 bases fitting TRBD1. The CDR3 consists of 18 residues. The junction had 7 bases not matched to a gene; V was cut back by 3 bases and J by 0 bases. CDR3 nucleotide sequence: TGTGCCAGCAGTTTTAGACAGGGGGCCCTTGCAACTAATGAAAAACTGTTTTTT. Its translation is CASSFRQGALATNEKLFF.

This clonotype was seen a handful of times. The chain couples TRBV9 to TRBJ2-6; weak D call: TRBD2 (6 bases). Deletions cut 7 bases from V and 0 bases from J, with 14 bases between. This CDR3 has 16 amino acids. Looked up from germline, CDR1 is SGDLS and CDR2 is YYNGEE. CDR3 region: CASDSGELSGANVLTF. The CDR3 coding sequence is TGTGCCAGCGATTCGGGAGAGCTCTCTGGGGCCAACGTCCTGACTTTC.

Only a few counts were recorded for this clonotype. This chain links TRBV15 with TRBJ1-4; D remains ambiguous. The V end was cut by 0 bases, the J end by 8 bases, with 7 bases between. Germline CDR1 LNHNV, CDR2 YYDKDF (reference sequence). The CDR3 spans 13 residues. The CDR3 reads CATSRDVREKLFF. In nucleotides, the CDR3 is TGTGCCACCAGCAGAGATGTGCGGGAAAAACTGTTTTTT.

This clonotype was counted between two and nine times. The rearrangement uses TRBV29-1 and TRBJ2-1, with 11 bases that match TRBD1. The CDR3 is 15 amino acids. The germline CDR1 and CDR2 sequences are SQVTM and ANQGSEA. The V gene end was trimmed by 7 bases and the J gene end by 2 bases; junction bases not matched to a gene: 7. CDR3 nucleotide sequence: TGCAGCGCCTCACGGGGACAGGGGGCCTACAATGAGCAGTTCTTC. It specifies CSASRGQGAYNEQFF.

Only a few counts were recorded for this clonotype. The chain links TRBV29-1 to TRBJ2-2; 7 bases agree with TRBD1. This CDR3 is 15 amino acids long. Germline assignment: CDR1 SQVTM and CDR2 ANQGSEA. V was pared by 3 bases and J by 7 bases, with 11 bases of the junction left unmatched. This CDR3 reads CSVESRQGIVGELFF. The CDR3 DNA reads as TGCAGCGTTGAGAGCCGACAGGGAATTGTCGGGGAGCTGTTTTTT.

The chain joins TRBV12-3 or TRBV12-4 to TRBJ2-1; either TRBD1 or TRBD2 may supply D (5 bases each). The CDR3 loop spans 13 amino acids. V shed 2 bases and J shed 9 bases, with 11 bases lying between them. The CDR3 DNA reads TGTGCCAGCAGTTTAAGGCATGGGGGTGAGCAGTTCTTC. Its translation is CASSLRHGGEQFF.

This clonotype turned up a few times. The rearrangement uses TRBV6-1 and TRBJ1-1; D is ambiguous. V gave up 6 bases and J gave up 10 bases, with 18 bases separating them. The CDR3 is 13 residues long. The germline CDR1 and CDR2 sequences are MNHNS and SASEGT. CDR3 bases: TGTGCCAGCAGGTCGACCGGTTTCGAGGCAGCTTTCTTT. This translates into CASRSTGFEAAFF.

The V and J genes are TRBV9 and TRBJ2-5; 7 nucleotides agree with TRBD1. J gave up 2 bases and V 1 base, and 5 bases lay outside the gene matches. Germline values: CDR1 SGDLS, CDR2 YYNGEE. This CDR3 is built from 15 residues. CDR3 region: CASSVSMGQQETQYF. DNA for the CDR3: TGTGCCAGCAGCGTATCTATGGGACAGCAAGAGACCCAGTACTTC.

The CDR3 here is CASSLSDIVYGYTF. Written as DNA, the CDR3 is TGTGCCAGCAGCTTATCCGACATAGTCTATGGCTACACCTTC. V usage is TRBV7-9 and J usage is TRBJ1-2, with no clear D. CDR1 and CDR2 (germline): SEHNR, FQNEAQ (reference sequence). V lost 2 bases to trimming and J lost 4 bases, with 11 bases between them. The CDR3 is 14 amino acids. Full variable domain (rest looked up from reference TRBV7-9 and TRBJ1-2): DTGVSQNPRHKITKRGQNVTFRCDPISEHNRLYWYRQTLGQGPEFLTYFQNEAQLEKSRLLSDRFSAERPKGSFSTLEIQRTEQGDSAMYLCASSLSDIVYGYTFGSGTRLTVV.

This clonotype was detected only a few times. The V and J genes are TRBV20-1 and TRBJ2-1; 7 bases line up with TRBD2. Germline V CDR1 and CDR2: DFQATT, SNEGSKA (reference sequence). V shed 5 bases, J shed 0 bases, and the junction held 7 bases outside the gene matches. The length of the CDR3 is 15 residues. The CDR3 reads CSALPAGSSYNEQFF. CDR3 bases: TGCAGTGCTCTCCCAGCGGGGAGCTCCTACAATGAGCAGTTCTTC.

This clonotype was seen a few times. V is TRBV29-1 and J is TRBJ1-1; TRBD1 agrees at 8 bases. The CDR3 runs 13 residues. The J segment lost 4 bases and the V segment lost 7 bases, leaving 8 bases of the junction unmatched. The V gene's germline CDR1 is SQVTM and CDR2 ANQGSEA. The CDR3 spells CSATTGDSTEAFF. The CDR3 DNA reads TGCAGCGCTACGACAGGGGACAGCACTGAAGCTTTCTTT.